This T cell receptor beta chain was sequenced during a study of blood T cell repertoires in COVID-19. At the level of the study: T cells, B-cell-depleted T cells, or PBMCs supplied cDNA or gDNA.

V was shortened by 0 bases and J by 7 bases, with 8 bases between the two germline ends. The CDR3 runs 13 residues. The germline V gene has CDR1 SGHNT and CDR2 YYREEE (reference sequence). How the authors handled the data: Nucleated cell number was recorded as an estimate derived from reference gene primer amplification. TCRdb's copy holds only in-frame clones and misses some; the assay was immunoSEQ multiplex PCR. V, J and clone size are taken as reported in that table, and D and trimming were inferred from the DNA itself. The table records fewer than 250,000 clones, approximately 90% of them present only once.

This sequence was found in a human donor in a cohort sampled during active COVID-19. V is TRBV5-4 and J is TRBJ2-1, with D possibly TRBD1 on 6 matching bases. The material sequenced was peripheral blood. The CDR3 reads CASSLDRGNEQFF. The DNA of the CDR3 is TGTGCCAGCAGCTTGGATAGGGGGAATGAGCAGTTCTTC.